This record concerns one T cell receptor beta chain sequence. Germline lookup yields CDR1 SGHAT and CDR2 FQNNGV. Trimming left V 1 base short and J 1 base short, with 7 bases between. The CDR3 is made up of 14 amino acids. Those enrolled in Seattle joined during active infection and were followed longitudinally afterward. The record originates from a study of blood T cell repertoires in COVID-19. Across the whole study: Some COVID-19 samples were acute and others convalescent; all came from the United States, Italy and Spain. T cells, B-cell-depleted T cells, or PBMCs supplied cDNA or gDNA.

In the original analysis: Reference gene primer amplification gave estimated nucleated cell counts. TCRdb's copy holds only in-frame clones and misses some; the assay was immunoSEQ multiplex PCR. The V and J calls and clone size come from that table; D and trimming were worked out from the DNA. The sample includes fewer than 200,000 clones, around 92% of them seen just once. The specimen sequenced was peripheral blood. The chain employs TRBV11-2 and TRBJ1-2; TRBD1 might be the D (5 bases). The clonotype was recovered from a man aged 25 to 40 with COVID-19, enrolled during active disease. The CDR3 nucleotides read TGTGCCAGCAGCTTAGCCCAGGGTAACTATGGCTACACCTTC. Encoded protein: CASSLAQGNYGYTF.